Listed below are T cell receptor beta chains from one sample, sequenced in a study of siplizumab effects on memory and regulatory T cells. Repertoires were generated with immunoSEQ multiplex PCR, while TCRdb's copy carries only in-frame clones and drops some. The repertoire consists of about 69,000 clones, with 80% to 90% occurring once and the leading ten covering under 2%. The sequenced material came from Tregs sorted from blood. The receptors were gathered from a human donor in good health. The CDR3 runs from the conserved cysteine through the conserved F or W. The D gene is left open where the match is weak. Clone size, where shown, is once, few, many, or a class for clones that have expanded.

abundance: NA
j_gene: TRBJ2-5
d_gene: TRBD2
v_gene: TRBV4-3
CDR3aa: CASSQTSGSQETQYF
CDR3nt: TGCGCCAGCAGCCAGACTAGCGGGTCCCAAGAGACCCAGTACTTC

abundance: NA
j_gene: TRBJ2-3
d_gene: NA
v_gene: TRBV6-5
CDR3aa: CASSRGGTQYF
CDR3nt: TGTGCCAGCAGTAGGGGAGGTACGCAGTATTTT

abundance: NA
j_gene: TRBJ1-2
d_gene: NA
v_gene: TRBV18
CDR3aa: CASSPPARGHGYTF
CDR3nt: TGTGCCAGCTCACCACCGGCCAGGGGCCATGGCTACACCTTC

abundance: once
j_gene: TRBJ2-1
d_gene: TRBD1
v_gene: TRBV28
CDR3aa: CASRGTGNEQFF
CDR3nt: TGTGCCAGCAGAGGGACAGGGAATGAGCAGTTCTTC

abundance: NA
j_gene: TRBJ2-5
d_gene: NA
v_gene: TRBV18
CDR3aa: CASSPGPGETQYF
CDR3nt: TGTGCCAGCTCACCAGGGCCTGGAGAGACCCAGTACTTC

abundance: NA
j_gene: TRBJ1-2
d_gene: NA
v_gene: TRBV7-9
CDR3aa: CASSLDTGSYGYTF
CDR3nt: TGTGCCAGCAGCTTAGATACAGGGTCCTATGGCTACACCTTC

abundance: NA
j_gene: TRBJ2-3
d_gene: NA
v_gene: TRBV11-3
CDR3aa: CASSGTTRGDTQYF
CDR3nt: TGTGCCAGCAGCGGGACCACAAGGGGAGATACGCAGTATTTT

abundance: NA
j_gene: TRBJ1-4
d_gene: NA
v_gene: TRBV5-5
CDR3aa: CASSHVGAEKLFF
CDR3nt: TGTGCCAGCAGCCACGTGGGGGCTGAAAAACTGTTTTTT

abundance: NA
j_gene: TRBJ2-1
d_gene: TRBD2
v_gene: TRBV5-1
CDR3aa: CASSLTAGAYNEQFF
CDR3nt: TGCGCCAGCAGCTTGACGGCGGGAGCATACAATGAGCAGTTCTTC

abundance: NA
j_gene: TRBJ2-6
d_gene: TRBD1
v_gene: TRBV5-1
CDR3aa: CASSWGTVPLGANVLTF
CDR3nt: TGCGCCAGCAGCTGGGGGACAGTCCCTCTTGGGGCCAACGTCCTGACTTTC

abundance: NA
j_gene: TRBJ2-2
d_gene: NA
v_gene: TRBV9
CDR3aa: CASSARVVGGELFF
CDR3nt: TGTGCCAGCAGCGCCCGGGTAGTTGGGGGGGAGCTGTTTTTT

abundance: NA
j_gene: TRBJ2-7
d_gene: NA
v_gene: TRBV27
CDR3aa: CASRPTGAYEQYF
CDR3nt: TGTGCCAGCAGGCCAACCGGGGCCTACGAGCAGTACTTC

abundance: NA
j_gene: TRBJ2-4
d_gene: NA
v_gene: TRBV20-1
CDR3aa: CSARNGGIQYF
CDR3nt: TGCAGTGCTAGAAACGGCGGAATTCAGTACTTC

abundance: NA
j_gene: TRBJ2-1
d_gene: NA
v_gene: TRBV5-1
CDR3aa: CASSLDSSRYNEQFF
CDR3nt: TGCGCCAGCAGCTTGGACAGTTCGAGGTACAATGAGCAGTTCTTC

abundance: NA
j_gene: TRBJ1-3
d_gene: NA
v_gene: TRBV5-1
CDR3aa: CASSLGTGSGNTIYF
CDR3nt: TGCGCCAGCAGCTTGGGAACAGGCTCTGGAAACACCATATATTTT

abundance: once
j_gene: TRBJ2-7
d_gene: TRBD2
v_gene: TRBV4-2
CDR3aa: CASSQEVGLAGTYEQYF
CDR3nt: TGTGCCAGCAGCCAAGAGGTTGGGCTAGCGGGAACCTACGAGCAGTACTTC

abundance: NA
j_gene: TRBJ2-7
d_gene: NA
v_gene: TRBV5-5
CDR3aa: CASSSQWYEQYF
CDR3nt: TGTGCCAGCAGCTCTCAATGGTACGAGCAGTACTTC

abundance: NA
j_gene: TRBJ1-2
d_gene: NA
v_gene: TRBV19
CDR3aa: CASSISRVGYGYTF
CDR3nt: TGTGCCAGTAGTATTTCAAGGGTGGGCTATGGCTACACCTTC

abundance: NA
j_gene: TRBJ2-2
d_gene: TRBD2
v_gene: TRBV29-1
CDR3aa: CSGRRSGRDTGELFF
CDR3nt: TGCAGCGGGCGACGTAGCGGGAGGGACACCGGGGAGCTGTTTTTT

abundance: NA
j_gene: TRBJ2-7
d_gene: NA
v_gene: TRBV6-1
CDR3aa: CASNKGYEQYF
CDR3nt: TGTGCCAGCAATAAGGGTTACGAGCAGTACTTC

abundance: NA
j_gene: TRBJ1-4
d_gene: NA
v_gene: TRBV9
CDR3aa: CASTRSLDTNEKLFF
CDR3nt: TGTGCCAGCACCCGATCCCTGGACACTAATGAAAAACTGTTTTTT

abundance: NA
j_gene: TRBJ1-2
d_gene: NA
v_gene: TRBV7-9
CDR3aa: CASSRGQFSLGYTF
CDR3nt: TGTGCCAGCAGCCGCGGACAGTTTTCCCTAGGCTACACCTTC

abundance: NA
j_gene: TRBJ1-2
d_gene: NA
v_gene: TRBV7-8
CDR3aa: CASSLVSAGGGYGYTF
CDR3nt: TGTGCCAGCAGCTTAGTGTCGGCCGGCGGTGGCTATGGCTACACCTTC

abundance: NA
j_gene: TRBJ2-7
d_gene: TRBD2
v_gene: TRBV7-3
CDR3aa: CASSPGLARSYEQYF
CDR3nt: TGTGCCAGCAGCCCGGGACTAGCGAGATCCTACGAGCAGTACTTC

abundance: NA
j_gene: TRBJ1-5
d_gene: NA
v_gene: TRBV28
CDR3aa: CASSSPVTGLSQPQHF
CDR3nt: TGTGCCAGCAGTTCACCCGTAACAGGGTTAAGTCAGCCCCAGCATTTT

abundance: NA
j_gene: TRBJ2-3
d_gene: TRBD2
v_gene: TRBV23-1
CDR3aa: CASSQGGNATDTQYF
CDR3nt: TGCGCCAGCAGTCAGGGAGGGAACGCCACAGATACGCAGTATTTT

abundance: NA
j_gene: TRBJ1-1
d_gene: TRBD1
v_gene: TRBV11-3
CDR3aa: CASSLRGLAFF
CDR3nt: TGTGCCAGCAGCTTAAGGGGGCTTGCTTTCTTT

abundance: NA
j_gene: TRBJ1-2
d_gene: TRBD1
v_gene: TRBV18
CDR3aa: CASSRQGNYGYTF
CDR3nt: TGTGCCAGCTCTCGACAGGGCAACTATGGCTACACCTTC

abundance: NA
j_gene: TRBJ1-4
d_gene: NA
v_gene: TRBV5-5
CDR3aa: CASSLGLKGREKLFF
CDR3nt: TGTGCCAGCAGCTTGGGGTTAAAGGGGCGTGAAAAACTGTTTTTT

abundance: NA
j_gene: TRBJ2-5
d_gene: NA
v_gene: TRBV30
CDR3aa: CAWSVKQWKTQETQYF
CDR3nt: TGTGCCTGGAGTGTTAAACAGTGGAAGACTCAAGAGACCCAGTACTTC

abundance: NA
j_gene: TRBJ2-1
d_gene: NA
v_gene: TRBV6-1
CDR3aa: CASTPRQFNEQFF
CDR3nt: TGTGCCAGCACTCCGAGACAGTTCAATGAGCAGTTCTTC

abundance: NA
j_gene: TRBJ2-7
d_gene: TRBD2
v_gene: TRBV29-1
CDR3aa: CSVGSWDYPYEQYF
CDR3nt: TGCAGCGTTGGTTCTTGGGACTACCCCTACGAGCAGTACTTC

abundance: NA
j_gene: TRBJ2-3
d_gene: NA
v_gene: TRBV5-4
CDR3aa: CASSRGFENTQYF
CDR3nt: TGTGCCAGCAGCCGGGGGTTTGAGAATACGCAGTATTTT

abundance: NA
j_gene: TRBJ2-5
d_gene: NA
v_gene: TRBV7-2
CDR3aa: CASSSPLEGSGTQYF
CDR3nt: TGTGCCAGCAGCTCCCCCCTGGAGGGTTCCGGGACCCAGTACTTC

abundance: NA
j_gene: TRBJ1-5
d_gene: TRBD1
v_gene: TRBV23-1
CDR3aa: CASSQLRGRRGQPQHF
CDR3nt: TGCGCCAGCAGTCAATTAAGGGGGCGCCGAGGTCAGCCCCAGCATTTT

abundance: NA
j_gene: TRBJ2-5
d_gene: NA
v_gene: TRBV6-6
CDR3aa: CATRRGGTETQYF
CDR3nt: TGTGCCACCAGGAGGGGGGGGACCGAGACCCAGTACTTC

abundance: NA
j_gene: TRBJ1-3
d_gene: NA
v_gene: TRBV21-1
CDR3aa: CASSRLTSGNTIYF
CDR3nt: TGTGCCAGCAGCCGATTAACCTCTGGAAACACCATATATTTT

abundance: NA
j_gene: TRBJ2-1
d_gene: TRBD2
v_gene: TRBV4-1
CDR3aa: CASSQPTSGRGYEQFF
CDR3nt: TGCGCCAGCAGCCAACCTACTAGCGGGAGGGGGTATGAGCAGTTCTTC

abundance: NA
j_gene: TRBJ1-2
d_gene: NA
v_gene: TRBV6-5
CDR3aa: CASSASYYGYTF
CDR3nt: TGTGCCAGCAGCGCCAGCTACTATGGCTACACCTTC

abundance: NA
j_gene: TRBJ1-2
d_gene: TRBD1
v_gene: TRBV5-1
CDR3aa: CASSTGQGGRGYTF
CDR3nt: TGCGCCAGCAGCACCGGACAGGGGGGACGTGGCTACACCTTC

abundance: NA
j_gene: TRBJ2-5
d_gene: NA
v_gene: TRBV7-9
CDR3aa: CASSSRRAQETQYF
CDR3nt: TGTGCCAGCAGCTCCCGCAGGGCCCAAGAGACCCAGTACTTC

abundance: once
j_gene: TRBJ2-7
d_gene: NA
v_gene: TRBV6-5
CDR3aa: CASSAARSEQYF
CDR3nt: TGTGCCAGCAGTGCCGCCCGGAGCGAGCAGTACTTC

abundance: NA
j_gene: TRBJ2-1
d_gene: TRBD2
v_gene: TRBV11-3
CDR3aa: CASSLATSGRVEQFF
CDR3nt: TGTGCCAGCAGCTTAGCTACTAGCGGGAGGGTCGAGCAGTTCTTC

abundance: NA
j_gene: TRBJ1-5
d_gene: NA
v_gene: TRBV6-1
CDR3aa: CASSEAWGANQPQHF
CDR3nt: TGTGCCAGCAGTGAAGCATGGGGGGCCAATCAGCCCCAGCATTTT

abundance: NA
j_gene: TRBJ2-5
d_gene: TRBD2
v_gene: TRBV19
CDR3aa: CASSTLGGSSVAQYF
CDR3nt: TGTGCCAGTAGTACCCTGGGGGGGTCCTCCGTGGCCCAGTACTTC

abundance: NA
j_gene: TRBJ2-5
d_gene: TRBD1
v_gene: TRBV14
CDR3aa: CASSPGTDRGYGTQYF
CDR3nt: TGTGCCAGCAGCCCTGGAACCGACAGGGGGTACGGGACCCAGTACTTC